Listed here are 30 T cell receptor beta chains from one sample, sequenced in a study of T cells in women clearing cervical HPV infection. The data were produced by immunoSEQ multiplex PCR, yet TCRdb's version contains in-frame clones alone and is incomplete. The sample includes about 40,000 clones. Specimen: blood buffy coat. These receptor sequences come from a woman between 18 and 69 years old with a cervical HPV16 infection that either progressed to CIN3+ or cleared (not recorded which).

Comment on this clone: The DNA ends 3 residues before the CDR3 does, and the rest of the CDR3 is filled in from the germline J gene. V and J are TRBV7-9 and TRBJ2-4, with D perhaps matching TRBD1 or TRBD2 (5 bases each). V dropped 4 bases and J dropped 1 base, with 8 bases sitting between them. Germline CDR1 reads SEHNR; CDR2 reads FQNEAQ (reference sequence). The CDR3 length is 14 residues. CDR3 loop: CASSSEGAKNIQYF. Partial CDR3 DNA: TGTGCCAGCAGCTCTGAGGGGGCCAAAAACATT.

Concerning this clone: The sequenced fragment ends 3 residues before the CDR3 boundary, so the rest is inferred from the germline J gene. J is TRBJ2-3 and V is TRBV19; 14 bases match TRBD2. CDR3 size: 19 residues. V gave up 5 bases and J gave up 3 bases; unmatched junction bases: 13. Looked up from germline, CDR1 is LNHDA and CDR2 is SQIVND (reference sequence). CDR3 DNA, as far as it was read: TGTGCCAGTAGTCCAAGCACGGGACTAGCGGGAGTTGGGACAGATACG. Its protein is CASSPSTGLAGVGTDT. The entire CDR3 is CASSPSTGLAGVGTDTQYF.

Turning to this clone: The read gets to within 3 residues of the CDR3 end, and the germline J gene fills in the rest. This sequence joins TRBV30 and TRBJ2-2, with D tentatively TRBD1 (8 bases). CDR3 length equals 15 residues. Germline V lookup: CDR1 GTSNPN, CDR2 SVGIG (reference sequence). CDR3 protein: CAWGRQGRGREKLFF. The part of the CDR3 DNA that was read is TGTGCCTGGGGGAGACAGGGGAGGGGTCGTGAAAAG.

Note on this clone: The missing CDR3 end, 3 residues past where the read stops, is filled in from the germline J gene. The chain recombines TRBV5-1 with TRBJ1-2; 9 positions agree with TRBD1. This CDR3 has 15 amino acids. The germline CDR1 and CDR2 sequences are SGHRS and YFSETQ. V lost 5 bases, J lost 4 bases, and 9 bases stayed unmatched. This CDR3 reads CASRQPGTGFYGYTF. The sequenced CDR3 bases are TGCGCCAGCAGACAACCCGGGACAGGGTTCTATGGC. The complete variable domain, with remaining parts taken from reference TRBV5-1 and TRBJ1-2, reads KAGVTQTPRYLIKTRGQQVTLSCSPISGHRSVSWYQQTPGQGLQFLFEYFSETQRNKGNFPGRFSGRQFSNSRSEMNVSTLELGDSALYLCASRQPGTGFYGYTFGSGTRLTVV.

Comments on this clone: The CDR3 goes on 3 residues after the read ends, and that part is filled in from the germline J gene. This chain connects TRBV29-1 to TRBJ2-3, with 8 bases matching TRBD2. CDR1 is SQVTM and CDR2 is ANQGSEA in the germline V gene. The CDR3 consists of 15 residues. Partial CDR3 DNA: TGCAGCGTTGCCACGGGGGGGGGAAGCAATCAGCCG. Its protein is CSVATGGGSNQP. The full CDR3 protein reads CSVATGGGSNQPQYF.

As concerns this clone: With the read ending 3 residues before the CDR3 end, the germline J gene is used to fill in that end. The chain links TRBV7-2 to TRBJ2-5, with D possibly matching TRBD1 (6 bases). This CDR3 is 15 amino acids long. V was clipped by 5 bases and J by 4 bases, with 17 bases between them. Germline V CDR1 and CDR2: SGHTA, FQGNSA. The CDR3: CASSPTGQPGETQYF. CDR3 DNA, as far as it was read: TGTGCCAGCAGCCCCACTGGACAGCCCGGAGAGACC.

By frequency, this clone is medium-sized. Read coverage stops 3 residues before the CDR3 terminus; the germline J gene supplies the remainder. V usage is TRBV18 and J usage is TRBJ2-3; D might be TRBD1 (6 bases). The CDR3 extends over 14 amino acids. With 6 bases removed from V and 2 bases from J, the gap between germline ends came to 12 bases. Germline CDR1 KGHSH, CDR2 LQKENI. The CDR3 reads CASSRGQSTDTQYF. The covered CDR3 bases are TGTGCCAGCTCTCGTGGACAGTCCACAGATACG.

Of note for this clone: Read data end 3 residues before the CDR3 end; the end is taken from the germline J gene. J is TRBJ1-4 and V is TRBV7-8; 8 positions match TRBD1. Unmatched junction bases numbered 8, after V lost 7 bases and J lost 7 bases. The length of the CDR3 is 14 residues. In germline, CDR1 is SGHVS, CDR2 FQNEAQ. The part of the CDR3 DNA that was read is TGTGCCAGCACCTACAGGGGGGTCGGTGAAAAA. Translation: CASTYRGVGEK. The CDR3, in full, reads CASTYRGVGEKLFF.

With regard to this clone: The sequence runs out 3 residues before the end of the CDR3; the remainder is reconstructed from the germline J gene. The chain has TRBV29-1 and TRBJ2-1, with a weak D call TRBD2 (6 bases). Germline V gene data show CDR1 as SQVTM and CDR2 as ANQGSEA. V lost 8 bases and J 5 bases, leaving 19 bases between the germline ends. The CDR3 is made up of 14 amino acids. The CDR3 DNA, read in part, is TGCAGCATTGTTGGTCTAGCGATGGACAATGAG. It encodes CSIVGLAMDNE. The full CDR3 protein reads CSIVGLAMDNEQFF.

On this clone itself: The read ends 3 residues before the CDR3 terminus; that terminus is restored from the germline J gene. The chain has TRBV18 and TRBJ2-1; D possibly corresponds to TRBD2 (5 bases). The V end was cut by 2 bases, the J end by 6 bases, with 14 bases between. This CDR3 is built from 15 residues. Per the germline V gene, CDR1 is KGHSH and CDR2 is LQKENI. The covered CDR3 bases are TGTGCCAGCTCACCATCCAACCGGGGTGGCAATGAG. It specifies CASSPSNRGGNE. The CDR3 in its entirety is CASSPSNRGGNEQFF.

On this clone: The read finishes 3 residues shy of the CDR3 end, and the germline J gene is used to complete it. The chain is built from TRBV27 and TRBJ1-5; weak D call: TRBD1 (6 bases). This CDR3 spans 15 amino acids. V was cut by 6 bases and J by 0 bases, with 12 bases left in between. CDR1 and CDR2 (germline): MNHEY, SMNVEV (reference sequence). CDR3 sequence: CASSTHRDSNQPQHF. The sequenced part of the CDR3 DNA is TGTGCCAGCAGCACCCACAGGGATAGCAATCAGCCC.

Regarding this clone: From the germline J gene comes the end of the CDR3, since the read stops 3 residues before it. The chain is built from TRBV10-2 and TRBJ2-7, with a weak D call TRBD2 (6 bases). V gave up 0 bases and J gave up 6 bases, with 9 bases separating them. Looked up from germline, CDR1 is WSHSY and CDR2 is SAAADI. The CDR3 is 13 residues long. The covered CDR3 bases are TGCGCCAGCAGTGAGTCGGGGGGACCCGAG. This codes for CASSESGGPE. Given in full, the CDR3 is CASSESGGPEQYF.

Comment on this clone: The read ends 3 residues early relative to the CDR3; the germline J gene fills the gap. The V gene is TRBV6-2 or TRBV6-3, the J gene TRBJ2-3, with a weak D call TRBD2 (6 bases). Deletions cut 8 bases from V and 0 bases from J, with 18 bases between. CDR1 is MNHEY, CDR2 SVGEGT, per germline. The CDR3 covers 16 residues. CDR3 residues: CASSRHSGVSTDTQYF. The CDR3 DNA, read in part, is TGTGCCAGCTCACGACATAGCGGTGTCAGCACAGATACG.

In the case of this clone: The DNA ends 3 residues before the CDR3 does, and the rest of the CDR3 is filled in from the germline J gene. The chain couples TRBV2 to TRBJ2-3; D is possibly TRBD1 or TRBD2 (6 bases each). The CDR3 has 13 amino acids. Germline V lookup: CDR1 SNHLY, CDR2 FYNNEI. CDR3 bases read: TGTGCCAGCACCGACAGGAGGGGTCAGCCG. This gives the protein CASTDRRGQP. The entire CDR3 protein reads CASTDRRGQPQYF.

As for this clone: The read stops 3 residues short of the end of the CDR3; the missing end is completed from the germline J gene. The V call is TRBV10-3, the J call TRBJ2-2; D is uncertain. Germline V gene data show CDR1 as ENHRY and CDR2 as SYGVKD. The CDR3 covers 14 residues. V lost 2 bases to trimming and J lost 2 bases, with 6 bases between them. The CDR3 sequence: CAISEASNTGELFF. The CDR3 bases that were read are TGTGCCATCAGTGAGGCCAGTAACACCGGGGAG.

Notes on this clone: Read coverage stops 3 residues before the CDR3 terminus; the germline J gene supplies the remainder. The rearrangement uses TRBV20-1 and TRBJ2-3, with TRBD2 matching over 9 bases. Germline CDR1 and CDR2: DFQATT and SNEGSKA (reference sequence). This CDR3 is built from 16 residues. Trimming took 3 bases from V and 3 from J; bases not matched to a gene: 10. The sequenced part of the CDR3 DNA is TGCAGTGCTAGGGGGGCGACTAGCGGACCTACAGATACG. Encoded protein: CSARGATSGPTDT. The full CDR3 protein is CSARGATSGPTDTQYF.

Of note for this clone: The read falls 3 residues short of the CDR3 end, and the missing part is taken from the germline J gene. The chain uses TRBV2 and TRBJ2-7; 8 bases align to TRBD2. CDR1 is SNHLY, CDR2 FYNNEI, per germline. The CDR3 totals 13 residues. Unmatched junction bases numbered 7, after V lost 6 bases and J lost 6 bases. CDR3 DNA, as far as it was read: TGTGCCAGCAGCTCTGGACTAGCCGGCGAG. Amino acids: CASSSGLAGE. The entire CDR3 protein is CASSSGLAGEQYF.

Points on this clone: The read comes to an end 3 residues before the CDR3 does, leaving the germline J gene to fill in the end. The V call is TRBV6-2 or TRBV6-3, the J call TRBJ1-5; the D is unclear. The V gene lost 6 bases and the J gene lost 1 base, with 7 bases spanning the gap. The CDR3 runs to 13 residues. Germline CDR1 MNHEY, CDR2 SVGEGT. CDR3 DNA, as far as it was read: TGTGCCAGCAGATACATAAGCAATCAGCCC. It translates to CASRYISNQP. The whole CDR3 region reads CASRYISNQPQHF.

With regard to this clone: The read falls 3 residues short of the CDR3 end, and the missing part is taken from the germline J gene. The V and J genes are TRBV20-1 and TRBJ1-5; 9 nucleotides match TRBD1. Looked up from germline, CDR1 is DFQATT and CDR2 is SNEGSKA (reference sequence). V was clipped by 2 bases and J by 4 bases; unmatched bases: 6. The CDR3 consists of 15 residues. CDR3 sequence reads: CSARKATGGNQPQHF. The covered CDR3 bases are TGCAGTGCTAGAAAAGCGACAGGGGGGAATCAGCCC.

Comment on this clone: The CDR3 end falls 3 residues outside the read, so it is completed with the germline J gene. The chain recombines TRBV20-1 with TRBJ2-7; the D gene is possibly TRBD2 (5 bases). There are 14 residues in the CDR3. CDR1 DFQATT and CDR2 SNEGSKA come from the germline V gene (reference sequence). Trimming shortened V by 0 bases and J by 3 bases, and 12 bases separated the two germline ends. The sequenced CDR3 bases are TGCAGTGCTAGAGAAGGAGGCGGCCTCTACGAG. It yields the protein CSAREGGGLYE. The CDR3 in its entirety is CSAREGGGLYEQYF.

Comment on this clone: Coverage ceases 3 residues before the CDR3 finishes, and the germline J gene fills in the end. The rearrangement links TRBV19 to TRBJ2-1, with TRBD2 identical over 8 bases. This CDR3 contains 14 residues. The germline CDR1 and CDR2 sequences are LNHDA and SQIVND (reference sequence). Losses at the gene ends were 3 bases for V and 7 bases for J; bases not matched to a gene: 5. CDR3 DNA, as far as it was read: TGTGCCAGTAGTATCTTAGCGGGGAGAAATGAG. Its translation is CASSILAGRNE. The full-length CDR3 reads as CASSILAGRNEQFF.

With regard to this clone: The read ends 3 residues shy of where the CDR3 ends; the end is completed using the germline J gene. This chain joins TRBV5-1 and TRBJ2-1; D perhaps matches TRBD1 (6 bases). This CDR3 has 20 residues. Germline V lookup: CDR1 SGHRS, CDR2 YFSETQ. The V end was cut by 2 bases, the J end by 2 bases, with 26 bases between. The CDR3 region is CASSLSMVRVGQTTYNEQFF. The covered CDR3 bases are TGCGCCAGCAGCTTATCGATGGTTCGCGTCGGACAGACGACCTACAATGAG.

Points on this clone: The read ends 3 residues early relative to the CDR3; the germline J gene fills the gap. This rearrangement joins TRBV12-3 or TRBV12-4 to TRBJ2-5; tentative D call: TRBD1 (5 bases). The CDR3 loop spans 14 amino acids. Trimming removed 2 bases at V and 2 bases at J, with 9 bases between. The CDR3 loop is CASSLNQGQETQYF. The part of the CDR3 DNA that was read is TGTGCCAGCAGTTTAAATCAGGGACAAGAGACC.

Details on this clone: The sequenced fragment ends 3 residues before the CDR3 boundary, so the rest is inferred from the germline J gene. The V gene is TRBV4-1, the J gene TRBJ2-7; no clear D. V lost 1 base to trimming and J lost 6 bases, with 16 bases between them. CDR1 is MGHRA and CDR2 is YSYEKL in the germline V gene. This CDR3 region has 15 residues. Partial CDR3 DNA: TGCGCCAGCAGCCAAGGTCTTCCCGTTAACGGCGAG. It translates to CASSQGLPVNGE. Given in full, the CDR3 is CASSQGLPVNGEQYF.

CDR3 region: CASSRAGGLDNEKLFF. The sequenced CDR3 bases are TGCGCCAGCAGCCGGGCAGGGGGGCTGGATAATGAAAAA. The gene calls are TRBV5-1 and TRBJ1-4, with 7 bases identical to TRBD1. The CDR3 end is not reached by the read, which stops 3 residues before it; the germline J gene fills it in. CDR3 length equals 16 residues. Looked up from germline, CDR1 is SGHRS and CDR2 is YFSETQ. V trimming: 4 bases; J trimming: 4 bases; junction bases outside the gene matches: 10. The full variable domain, its missing parts supplied by reference TRBV5-1 and TRBJ1-4, is KAGVTQTPRYLIKTRGQQVTLSCSPISGHRSVSWYQQTPGQGLQFLFEYFSETQRNKGNFPGRFSGRQFSNSRSEMNVSTLELGDSALYLCASSRAGGLDNEKLFFGSGTQLSVL.

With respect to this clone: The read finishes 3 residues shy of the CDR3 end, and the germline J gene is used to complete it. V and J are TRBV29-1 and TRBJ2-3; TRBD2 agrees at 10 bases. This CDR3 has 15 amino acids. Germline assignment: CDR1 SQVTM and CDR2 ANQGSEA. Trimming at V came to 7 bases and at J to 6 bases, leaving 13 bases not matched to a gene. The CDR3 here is CSAQGELAGVDTQYF. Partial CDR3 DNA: TGCAGCGCCCAGGGTGAGCTAGCGGGAGTTGATACG.

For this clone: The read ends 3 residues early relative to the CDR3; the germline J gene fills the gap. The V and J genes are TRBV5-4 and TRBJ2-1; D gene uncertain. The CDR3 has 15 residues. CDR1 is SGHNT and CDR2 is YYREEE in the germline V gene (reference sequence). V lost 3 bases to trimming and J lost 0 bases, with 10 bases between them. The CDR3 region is CASSSVANSYNEQFF. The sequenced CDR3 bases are TGTGCCAGCAGCTCAGTCGCAAACTCCTACAATGAG.

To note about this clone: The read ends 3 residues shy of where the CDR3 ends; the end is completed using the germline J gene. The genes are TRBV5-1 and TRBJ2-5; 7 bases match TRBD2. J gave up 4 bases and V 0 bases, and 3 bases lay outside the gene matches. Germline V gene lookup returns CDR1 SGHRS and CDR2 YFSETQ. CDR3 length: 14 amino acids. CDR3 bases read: TGCGCCAGCAGCTTGGCCAAGCGGGGAGAGACC. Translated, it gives CASSLAKRGET. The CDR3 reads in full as CASSLAKRGETQYF.

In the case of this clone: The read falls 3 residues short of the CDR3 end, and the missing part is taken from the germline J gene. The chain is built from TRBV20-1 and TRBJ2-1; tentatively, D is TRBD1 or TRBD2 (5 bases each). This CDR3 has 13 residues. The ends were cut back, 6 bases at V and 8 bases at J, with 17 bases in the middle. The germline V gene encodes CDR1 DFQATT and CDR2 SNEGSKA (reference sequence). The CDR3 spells CSARRGAGHEQFF. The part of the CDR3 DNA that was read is TGCAGTGCCCGGAGAGGGGCAGGGCATGAG.

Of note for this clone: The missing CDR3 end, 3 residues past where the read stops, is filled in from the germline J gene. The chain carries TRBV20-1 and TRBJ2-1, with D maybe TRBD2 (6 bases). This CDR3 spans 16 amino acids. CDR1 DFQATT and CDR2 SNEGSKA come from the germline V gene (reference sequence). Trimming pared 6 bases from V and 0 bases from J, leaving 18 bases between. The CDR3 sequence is CSAFGAGSSSYNEQFF. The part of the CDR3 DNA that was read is TGCAGTGCCTTCGGAGCGGGTTCTTCCTCCTACAATGAG.